This paragraph covers one TCR beta chain sequence. Only in-frame clones appear in the TCRdb table, and some are missing; sequencing was by immunoSEQ multiplex PCR. The table has more than 10,000 clones, 94% seen once. The data stem from a study of technical replicates of blood from a handful of donors. The trim removed 8 bases at V and 7 bases at J, leaving 15 bases unmatched. The length of the CDR3 is 16 residues. Per germline, CDR1 SNHLY and CDR2 FYNNEI. The sequence came from a human donor in good health. Material: PBMCs. The chain carries TRBV2 and TRBJ2-1, with 9 bases fitting TRBD1. CDR3 sequence (DNA): TGTGCCAGCCGAAGGAAGTCGGGACAGGGTGTGAATGAGCAGTTCTTC. As protein: CASRRKSGQGVNEQFF. Combining the CDR3 with reference TRBV2 and TRBJ2-1 gives the whole variable domain EPEVTQTPSHQVTQMGQEVILRCVPISNHLYFYWYRQILGQKVEFLVSFYNNEISEKSEIFDDQFSVERPDGSNFTLKIRSTKLEDSAMYFCASRRKSGQGVNEQFFGPGTRLTVL.